A selection of T cell receptor beta chains follows, all from one sample in a study of T cell changes during pregnancy in multiple sclerosis. Method: immunoSEQ multiplex PCR; TCRdb's copy keeps in-frame clones and lacks some. The table records 88,000 or so clones, roughly 94% of them present only once. This material consisted of peripheral blood, taken before pregnancy. These receptors all stem from a female donor with multiple sclerosis, enrolled in a pregnancy study. The CDR3 runs from the conserved cysteine through the conserved F or W. The D gene is left open where the match is weak. Clone size, where shown, is once, few, many, or a class for clones that have expanded.

CDR3aa | CDR3nt | v_gene | d_gene | abundance | j_gene
CASSPQGTSYEQYF | TGTGCCAGCAGTCCTCAGGGGACCTCCTACGAGCAGTACTTC | TRBV6-1 | NA | NA | TRBJ2-7
CASSFRGSYEQYF | TGTGCCAGCAGCTTCAGGGGTTCCTACGAGCAGTACTTC | TRBV7-8 | NA | once | TRBJ2-7
CASGQNNQPQHF | TGTGCCAGTGGACAGAACAATCAGCCCCAGCATTTT | TRBV9 | NA | few | TRBJ1-5
CASKLTPGQLEETQYF | TGCGCCAGCAAACTTACTCCGGGACAATTAGAAGAGACCCAGTACTTC | TRBV10-2 | NA | NA | TRBJ2-5
CAISVQVNYGYTF | TGTGCCATCAGTGTACAAGTTAACTATGGCTACACCTTC | TRBV10-3 | NA | NA | TRBJ1-2
CASSGTGPSQPQHF | TGTGCCAGCAGTGGGACAGGGCCAAGTCAGCCCCAGCATTTT | TRBV2 | TRBD1 | NA | TRBJ1-5
CSGVLNTEAFF | TGCAGTGGAGTCCTGAACACTGAAGCTTTCTTT | TRBV20-1 | NA | NA | TRBJ1-1
CASSYSGSYEQYF | TGTGCCAGCAGTTATAGTGGCTCCTACGAGCAGTACTTC | TRBV11-3 | NA | NA | TRBJ2-7
CASSLGGGYGYTF | TGTGCCAGCAGTTTGGGGGGGGGATATGGCTACACCTTC | TRBV27 | NA | NA | TRBJ1-2
CASSGTSWIEQFF | TGTGCCAGCAGTGGGACTAGCTGGATTGAGCAGTTCTTC | TRBV2 | TRBD2 | NA | TRBJ2-1
CASSFLTGQGRRNTEAFF | TGTGCCAGCAGCTTTCTCACGGGACAGGGAAGAAGGAACACTGAAGCTTTCTTT | TRBV11-2 | TRBD1 | NA | TRBJ1-1
CASSLSGASYTDTQYF | TGTGCCAGCAGCTTAAGTGGTGCTAGCTACACAGATACGCAGTATTTT | TRBV11-2 | NA | NA | TRBJ2-3
CASIRDTLSYEQYF | TGTGCCAGCATTAGAGACACCCTCTCCTACGAGCAGTACTTC | TRBV2 | NA | NA | TRBJ2-7
CASSSGLADSSTDTQYF | TGTGCCAGCAGCTCGGGACTAGCGGACTCTAGCACAGATACGCAGTATTTT | TRBV13 | TRBD2 | once | TRBJ2-3
CASSSGFTGAEAFF | TGTGCCAGCAGCTCTGGATTTACGGGGGCTGAAGCTTTCTTT | TRBV5-4 | NA | NA | TRBJ1-1
CASSLGAGKGEQYF | TGTGCCAGCAGCTTAGGGGCGGGGAAAGGAGAGCAGTACTTC | TRBV7-3 | NA | NA | TRBJ2-7
CASSLSHGGAGHYEQYF | TGTGCCAGCAGCTTATCTCATGGGGGGGCCGGGCACTACGAGCAGTACTTC | TRBV7-9 | NA | once | TRBJ2-7
CASSLQGDYEQYF | TGTGCCAGCAGCTTGCAGGGGGACTACGAGCAGTACTTC | TRBV6-1 | TRBD1 | NA | TRBJ2-7
CASTLRGNTEAFF | TGTGCCAGCACCTTGCGGGGGAACACTGAAGCTTTCTTT | TRBV5-8 | NA | NA | TRBJ1-1
CASSPGGNTEAFF | TGTGCCAGCTCACCGGGGGGGAACACTGAAGCTTTCTTT | TRBV18 | NA | NA | TRBJ1-1
CASTFSGAGDTQYF | TGCGCCAGCACCTTTAGCGGGGCAGGAGATACGCAGTATTTT | TRBV5-1 | TRBD2 | NA | TRBJ2-3
CASGAGAQDTQYF | TGTGCCAGTGGAGCGGGGGCCCAAGATACGCAGTATTTT | TRBV9 | TRBD2 | NA | TRBJ2-3
CASRGGTGNTGELFF | TGTGCCAGCAGAGGTGGGACAGGGAACACCGGGGAGCTGTTTTTT | TRBV11-3 | TRBD1 | NA | TRBJ2-2
CASSQDLSGYEQYF | TGCGCCAGCAGCCAGGACTTGTCGGGCTACGAGCAGTACTTC | TRBV4-1 | NA | NA | TRBJ2-7
CASSSNRVGGELFF | TGTGCCAGCAGCTCGAACAGGGTTGGCGGGGAGCTGTTTTTT | TRBV13 | NA | NA | TRBJ2-2
CASSYSVTGEKLFF | TGTGCCAGCAGTTACTCGGTAACAGGGGAAAAACTGTTTTTT | TRBV6-5 | NA | NA | TRBJ1-4
CASSQGQSYTGELFF | TGTGCCAGCAGCCAAGGACAGTCTTACACCGGGGAGCTGTTTTTT | TRBV14 | NA | NA | TRBJ2-2
CAWSWGMAEGNEQFF | TGTGCCTGGAGTTGGGGGATGGCGGAGGGAAATGAGCAGTTCTTC | TRBV30 | NA | NA | TRBJ2-1
CASSPGQGNQNYGYTF | TGCGCCAGCAGCCCAGGACAGGGCAATCAGAACTATGGCTACACCTTC | TRBV4-1 | TRBD1 | once | TRBJ1-2
CASRPTNRLQQFF | TGCGCCAGCAGGCCAACCAACCGGTTGCAGCAGTTCTTC | TRBV10-2 | NA | once | TRBJ2-1
CASSQVGTGSGGYTF | TGCGCCAGCAGCCAAGTGGGGACAGGGTCAGGGGGCTACACCTTC | TRBV4-1 | TRBD1 | NA | TRBJ1-2
CASSPAVGWGTHTEAFF | TGTGCCAGCAGTCCAGCGGTGGGGTGGGGTACACACACTGAAGCTTTCTTT | TRBV2 | NA | NA | TRBJ1-1
CASSQTSGPTGELFF | TGTGCCAGCAGCCAAACTAGCGGGCCCACCGGGGAGCTGTTTTTT | TRBV4-2 | TRBD2 | NA | TRBJ2-2
CASSLGSYRAEADGYTF | TGTGCCAGCAGCTTAGGGTCTTATCGGGCGGAGGCTGATGGCTACACCTTC | TRBV7-8 | NA | once | TRBJ1-2
CASRGIGGGETQYF | TGTGCCAGCAGGGGAATTGGGGGCGGAGAGACCCAGTACTTC | TRBV6-1 | NA | NA | TRBJ2-5
CASSAGGQGYNEQFF | TGTGCCAGCAGCGCCGGCGGACAGGGGTACAATGAGCAGTTCTTC | TRBV9 | TRBD1 | NA | TRBJ2-1
CASSLDSGGEQYF | TGTGCCAGCAGTTTAGATTCAGGGGGCGAGCAGTACTTC | TRBV27 | TRBD1 | once | TRBJ2-7
CASSQDRGGQETQYF | TGTGCCAGCAGCCAAGATCGGGGGGGGCAAGAGACCCAGTACTTC | TRBV4-2 | TRBD2 | NA | TRBJ2-5
CASSLAPGLVEADTQYF | TGTGCCAGCAGCTTGGCCCCTGGACTAGTTGAGGCAGATACGCAGTATTTT | TRBV5-4 | TRBD2 | NA | TRBJ2-3
CASRRDRGGEETQYF | TGTGCCAGCAGAAGGGACAGGGGAGGAGAAGAGACCCAGTACTTC | TRBV5-4 | TRBD1 | NA | TRBJ2-5
CASSLGQGAGNTEAFF | TGTGCCAGCAGCTTAGGGCAGGGGGCTGGGAACACTGAAGCTTTCTTT | TRBV7-9 | TRBD1 | NA | TRBJ1-1
CASSQVGGGATDTQYF | TGTGCCAGCAGCCAAGTTGGCGGGGGGGCCACAGATACGCAGTATTTT | TRBV4-2 | TRBD2 | NA | TRBJ2-3
CASRERNTEAFF | TGTGCCAGTAGGGAGAGGAACACTGAAGCTTTCTTT | TRBV19 | NA | NA | TRBJ1-1
CASSWTGVTEAFF | TGTGCCAGTAGTTGGACGGGGGTAACCGAAGCTTTCTTT | TRBV19 | NA | NA | TRBJ1-1
CAISESTGFGTLYEQYF | TGTGCCATCAGTGAGTCTACTGGTTTTGGGACACTATACGAGCAGTACTTC | TRBV10-3 | NA | NA | TRBJ2-7
CARLSSGQYTEAFF | TGCGCTAGGCTCTCCTCCGGACAGTACACTGAAGCTTTCTTT | TRBV5-1 | NA | once | TRBJ1-1
CASSLVSRGQYF | TGTGCCAGCAGCTTAGTCTCGCGAGGCCAGTACTTC | TRBV7-9 | NA | NA | TRBJ2-7
CASSSTGSKETQYF | TGTGCCAGCAGTTCGACAGGGTCCAAAGAGACCCAGTACTTC | TRBV7-9 | TRBD1 | NA | TRBJ2-5